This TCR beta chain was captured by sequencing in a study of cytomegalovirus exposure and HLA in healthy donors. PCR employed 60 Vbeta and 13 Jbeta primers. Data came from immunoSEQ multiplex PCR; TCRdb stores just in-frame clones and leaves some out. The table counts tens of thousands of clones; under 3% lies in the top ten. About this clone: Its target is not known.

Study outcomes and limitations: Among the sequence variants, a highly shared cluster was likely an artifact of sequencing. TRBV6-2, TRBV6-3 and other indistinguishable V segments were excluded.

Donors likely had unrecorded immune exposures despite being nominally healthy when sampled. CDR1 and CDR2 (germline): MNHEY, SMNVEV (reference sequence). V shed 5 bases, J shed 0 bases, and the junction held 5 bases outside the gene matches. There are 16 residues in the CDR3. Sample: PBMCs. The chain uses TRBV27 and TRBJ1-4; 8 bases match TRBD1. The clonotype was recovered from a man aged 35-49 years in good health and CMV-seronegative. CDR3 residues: CASSTTGVATNEKLFF. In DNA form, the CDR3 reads TGTGCCAGCAGTACGACAGGGGTGGCAACTAATGAAAAACTGTTTTTT.